Below, one T cell receptor beta chain is given with its context. With 60 Vbeta and 13 Jbeta primers, the PCR was carried out. Assay used: immunoSEQ multiplex PCR; TCRdb lists only in-frame clones, some missing. The data show some 150,000 clones, 82% seen once. The data stem from a study of cytomegalovirus exposure and HLA in healthy donors. CDR3 length: 16 residues. V lost 0 bases and J 3 bases, leaving 12 bases between the germline ends. Looked up from germline, CDR1 is LGHNA and CDR2 is YNFKEQ. The clonotype originates from a male donor in good health and CMV-seronegative. This rearrangement joins TRBV4-2 to TRBJ2-1; D is perhaps TRBD2 (5 bases). The specimen was PBMCs. CDR3 sequence (DNA): TGTGCCAGCAGCCAAGACCCTGCTAGCAGCTACAATGAGCAGTTCTTC. Protein product: CASSQDPASSYNEQFF.